This TCR beta chain was identified in a study of vaccination effects on CD4 cells after COVID-19. Overall study context: Participants each got two BNT162b2 or mRNA-1273 vaccine doses.

Between the trimmed V and J ends, which lost 0 bases and 6 bases, there was a span of 12 bases. Germline values: CDR1 SGHRS, CDR2 YFSETQ. This CDR3 spans 15 amino acids. The data were produced by immunoSEQ multiplex PCR, yet TCRdb's version contains in-frame clones alone and is incomplete. Of around 45,000 clones listed, around 81% were seen once; the top ten hold 9.5% to 14%. Sequencing in the ViraFEST assay came after antigen-specific CD4+ T cells had been expanded with viral peptide pools, which were used to stimulate PBMC. Investigators separated out CD4+ T cells once less than 11 days of culture had passed. Negative nucleocapsid antibody tests before and after vaccination confirmed no previous SARS-CoV-2 infection. After about 2 million PBMC were placed in each well, they were cultured with 10 IU/ml IL-2 and roughly 10 ug/ml peptides. Days 3 and 7 saw half the medium replaced with IL-2 medium.

Study-wide findings and caveats: Small numbers of convalescent patients limited the study. It also lacked early post-infection timepoints.

Details on this clone: The antigen remains unidentified.

The sequencing here drew on CD4+ T cells from PBMCs cultured with SARS-CoV-2 spike peptides, taken before COVID-19 vaccination. The genes are TRBV5-1 and TRBJ1-4; D might be TRBD1 (5 bases). The clonotype comes from a human donor who received a COVID-19 vaccine. The CDR3 DNA reads TGCGCCAGCAGCTTGGAGGGGACGGCAGATGAAAAACTGTTTTTT. Its protein is CASSLEGTADEKLFF.